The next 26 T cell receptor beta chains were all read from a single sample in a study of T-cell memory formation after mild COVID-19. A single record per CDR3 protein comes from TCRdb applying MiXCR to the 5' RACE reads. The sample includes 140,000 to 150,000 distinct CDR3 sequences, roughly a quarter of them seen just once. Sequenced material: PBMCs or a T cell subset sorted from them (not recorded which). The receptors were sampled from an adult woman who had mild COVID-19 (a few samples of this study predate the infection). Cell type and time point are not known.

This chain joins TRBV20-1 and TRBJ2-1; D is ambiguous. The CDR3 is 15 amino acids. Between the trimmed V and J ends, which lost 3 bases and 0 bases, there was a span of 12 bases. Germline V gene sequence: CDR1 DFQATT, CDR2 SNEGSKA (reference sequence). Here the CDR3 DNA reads TGCAGTGCTAGGGGCCATGAAGACTCCTACAATGAGCAGTTCTTC. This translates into CSARGHEDSYNEQFF.

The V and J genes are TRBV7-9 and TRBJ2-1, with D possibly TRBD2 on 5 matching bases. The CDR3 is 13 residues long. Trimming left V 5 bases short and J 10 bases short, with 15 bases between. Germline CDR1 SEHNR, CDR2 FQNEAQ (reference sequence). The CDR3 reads CASSLPWEREQFF. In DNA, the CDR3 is TGTGCCAGCAGCCTCCCCTGGGAGAGGGAGCAGTTCTTC.

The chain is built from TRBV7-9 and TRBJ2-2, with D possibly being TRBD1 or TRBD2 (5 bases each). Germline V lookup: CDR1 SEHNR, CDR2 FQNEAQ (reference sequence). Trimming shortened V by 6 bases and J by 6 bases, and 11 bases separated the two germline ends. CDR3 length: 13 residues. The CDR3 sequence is CASRIRDAGELFF. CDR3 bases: TGTGCCAGCAGGATCAGGGACGCCGGGGAGCTGTTTTTT.

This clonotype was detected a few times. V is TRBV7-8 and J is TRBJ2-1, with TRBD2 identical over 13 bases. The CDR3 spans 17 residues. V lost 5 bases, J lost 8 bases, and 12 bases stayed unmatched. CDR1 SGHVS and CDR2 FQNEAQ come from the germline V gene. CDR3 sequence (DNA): TGTGCCAGCAGCCTCTTTGTCGGACTAGCGGGAGAAGATGAGCAGTTCTTC. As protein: CASSLFVGLAGEDEQFF.

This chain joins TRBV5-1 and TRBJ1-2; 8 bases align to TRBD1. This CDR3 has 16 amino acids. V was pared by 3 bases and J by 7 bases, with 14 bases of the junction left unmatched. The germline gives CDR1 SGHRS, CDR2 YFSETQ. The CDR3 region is CASSSAWAGGDGGYTF. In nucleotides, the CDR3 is TGCGCCAGCAGCTCCGCCTGGGCAGGGGGCGATGGTGGCTACACCTTC.

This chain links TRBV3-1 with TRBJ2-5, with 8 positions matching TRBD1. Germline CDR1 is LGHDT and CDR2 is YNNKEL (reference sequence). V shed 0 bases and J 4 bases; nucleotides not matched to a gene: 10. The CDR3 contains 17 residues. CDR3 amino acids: CASSQDSGLGQGETQYF. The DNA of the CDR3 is TGTGCCAGCAGCCAAGATTCTGGGCTTGGACAGGGAGAGACCCAGTACTTC.

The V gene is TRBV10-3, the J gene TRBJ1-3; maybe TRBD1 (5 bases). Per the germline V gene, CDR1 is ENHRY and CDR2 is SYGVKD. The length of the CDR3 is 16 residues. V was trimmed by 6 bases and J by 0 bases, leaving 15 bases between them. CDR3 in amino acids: CAIRQGPQSSGNTIYF. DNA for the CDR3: TGTGCCATCAGGCAGGGACCGCAAAGCTCTGGAAACACCATATATTTT.

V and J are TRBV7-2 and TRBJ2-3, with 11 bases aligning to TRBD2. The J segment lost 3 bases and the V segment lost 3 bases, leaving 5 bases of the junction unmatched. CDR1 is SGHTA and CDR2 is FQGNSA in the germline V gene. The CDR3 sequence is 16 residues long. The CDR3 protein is CASSFLAGGGTDTQYF. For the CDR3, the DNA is TGTGCCAGCAGCTTCCTAGCGGGGGGCGGGACAGATACGCAGTATTTT.

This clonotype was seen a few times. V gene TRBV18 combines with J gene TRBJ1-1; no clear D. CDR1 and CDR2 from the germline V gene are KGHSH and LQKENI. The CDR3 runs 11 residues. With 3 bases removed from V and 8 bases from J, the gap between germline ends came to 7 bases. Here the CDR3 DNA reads TGTGCCAGCTCACCGGGCCTAGAAGCTTTCTTT. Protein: CASSPGLEAFF.

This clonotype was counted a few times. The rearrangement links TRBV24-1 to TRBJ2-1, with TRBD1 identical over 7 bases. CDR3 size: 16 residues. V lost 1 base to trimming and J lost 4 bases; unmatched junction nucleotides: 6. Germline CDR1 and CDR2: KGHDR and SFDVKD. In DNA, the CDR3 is TGTGCCACCAGTGATTTCCGACAGGGCGAATACAATGAGCAGTTCTTC. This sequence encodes CATSDFRQGEYNEQFF.

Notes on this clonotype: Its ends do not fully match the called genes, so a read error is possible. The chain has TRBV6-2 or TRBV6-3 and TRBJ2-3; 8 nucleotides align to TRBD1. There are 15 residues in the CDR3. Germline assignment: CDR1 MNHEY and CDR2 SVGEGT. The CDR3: CASSQGALSTDKQYF. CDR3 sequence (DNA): TGTGCCAGCAGTCAGGGGGCGCTTAGCACAGATAAGCAGTATTTT.

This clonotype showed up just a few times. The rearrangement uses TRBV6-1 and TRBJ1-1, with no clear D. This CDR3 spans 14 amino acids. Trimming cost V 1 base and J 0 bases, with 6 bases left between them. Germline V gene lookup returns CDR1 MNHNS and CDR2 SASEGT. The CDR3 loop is CASSEDGLNTEAFF. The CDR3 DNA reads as TGTGCCAGCAGTGAAGATGGCCTGAACACTGAAGCTTTCTTT.

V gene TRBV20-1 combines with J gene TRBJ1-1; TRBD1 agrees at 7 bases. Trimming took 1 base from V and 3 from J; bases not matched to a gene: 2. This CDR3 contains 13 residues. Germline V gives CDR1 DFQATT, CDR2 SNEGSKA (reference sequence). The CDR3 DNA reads TGCAGTGCTAGAGGTCAGGGGGACACTGAAGCTTTCTTT. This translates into CSARGQGDTEAFF.

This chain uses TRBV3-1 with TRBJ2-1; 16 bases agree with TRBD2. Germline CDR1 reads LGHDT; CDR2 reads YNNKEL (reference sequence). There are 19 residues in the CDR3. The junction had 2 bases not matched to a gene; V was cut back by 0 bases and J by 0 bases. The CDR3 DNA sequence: TGTGCCAGCAGCCAAGAGGGGACTAGCGGGGGGGCCTCCTACAATGAGCAGTTCTTC. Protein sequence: CASSQEGTSGGASYNEQFF.

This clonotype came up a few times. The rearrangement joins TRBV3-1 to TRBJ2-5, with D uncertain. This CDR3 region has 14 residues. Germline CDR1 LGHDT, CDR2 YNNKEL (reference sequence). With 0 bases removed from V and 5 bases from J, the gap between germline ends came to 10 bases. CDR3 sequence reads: CASSQEVTLETQYF. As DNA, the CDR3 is TGTGCCAGCAGCCAAGAAGTGACCCTCGAGACCCAGTACTTC.

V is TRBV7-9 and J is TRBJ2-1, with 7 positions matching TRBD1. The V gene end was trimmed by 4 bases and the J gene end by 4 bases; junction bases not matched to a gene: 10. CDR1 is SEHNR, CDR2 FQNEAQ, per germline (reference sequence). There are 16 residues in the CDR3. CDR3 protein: CASSSAQGQGYNEQFF. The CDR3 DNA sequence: TGTGCCAGCAGCTCCGCACAGGGGCAGGGATACAATGAGCAGTTCTTC.

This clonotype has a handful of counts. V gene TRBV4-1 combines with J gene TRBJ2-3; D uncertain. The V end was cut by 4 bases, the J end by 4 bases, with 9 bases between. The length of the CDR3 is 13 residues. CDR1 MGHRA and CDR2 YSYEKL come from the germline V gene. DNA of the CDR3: TGCGCCAGCAGCCTAGGAGTTGCAGATACGCAGTATTTT. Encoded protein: CASSLGVADTQYF.

The CDR3 region is CATSREGQYDEKLFF. Written as DNA, the CDR3 is TGTGCCACCAGCAGAGAAGGGCAGTACGATGAAAAACTGTTTTTT. The rearrangement uses TRBV15 and TRBJ1-4; D unresolved. The CDR3 loop spans 15 amino acids. Per the germline V gene, CDR1 is LNHNV and CDR2 is YYDKDF (reference sequence). The ends were cut back, 0 bases at V and 6 bases at J, with 11 bases in the middle.

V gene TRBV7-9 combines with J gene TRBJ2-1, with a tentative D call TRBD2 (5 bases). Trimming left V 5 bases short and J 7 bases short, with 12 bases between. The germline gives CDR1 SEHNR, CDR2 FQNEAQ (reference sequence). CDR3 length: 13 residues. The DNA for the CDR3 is TGTGCCAGCAGCCCCCGGGATCGAAATGAGCAGTTCTTC. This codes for CASSPRDRNEQFF. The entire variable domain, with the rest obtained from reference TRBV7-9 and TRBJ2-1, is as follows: DTGVSQNPRHKITKRGQNVTFRCDPISEHNRLYWYRQTLGQGPEFLTYFQNEAQLEKSRLLSDRFSAERPKGSFSTLEIQRTEQGDSAMYLCASSPRDRNEQFFGPGTRLTVL.

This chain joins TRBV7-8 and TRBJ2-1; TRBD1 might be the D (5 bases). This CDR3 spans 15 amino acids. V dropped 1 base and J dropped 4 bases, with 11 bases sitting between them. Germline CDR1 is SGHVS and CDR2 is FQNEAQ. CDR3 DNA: TGTGCCAGCAGCTTAGAGGCAGGGTATTACAATGAGCAGTTCTTC. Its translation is CASSLEAGYYNEQFF.

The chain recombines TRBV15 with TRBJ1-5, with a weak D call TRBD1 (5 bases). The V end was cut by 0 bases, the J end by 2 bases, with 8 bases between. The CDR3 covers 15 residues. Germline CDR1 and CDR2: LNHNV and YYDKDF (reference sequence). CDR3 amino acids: CATSRDGGGNQPQHF. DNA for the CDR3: TGTGCCACCAGCAGAGATGGGGGGGGCAATCAGCCCCAGCATTTT.

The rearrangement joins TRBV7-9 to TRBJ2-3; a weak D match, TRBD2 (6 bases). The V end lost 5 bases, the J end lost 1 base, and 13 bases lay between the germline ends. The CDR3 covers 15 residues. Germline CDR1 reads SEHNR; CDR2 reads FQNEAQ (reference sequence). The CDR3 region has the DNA TGTGCCAGCAGCAACCGGGACTCCCGCACAGATACGCAGTATTTT. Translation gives CASSNRDSRTDTQYF.

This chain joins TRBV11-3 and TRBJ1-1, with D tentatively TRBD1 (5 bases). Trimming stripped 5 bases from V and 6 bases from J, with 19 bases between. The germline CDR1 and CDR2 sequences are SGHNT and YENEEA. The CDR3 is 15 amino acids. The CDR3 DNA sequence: TGTGCCAGCAGCCCGTACTACGTCGGGGGGTCTGAAGCTTTCTTT. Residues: CASSPYYVGGSEAFF.

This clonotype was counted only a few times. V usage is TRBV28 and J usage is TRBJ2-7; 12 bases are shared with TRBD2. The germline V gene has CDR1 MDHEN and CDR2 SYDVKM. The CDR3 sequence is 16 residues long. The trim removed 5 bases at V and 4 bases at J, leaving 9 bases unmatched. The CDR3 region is CASSTNSLAGGYEQYF. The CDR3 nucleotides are TGTGCCAGCAGTACGAACTCCCTAGCGGGAGGGTACGAGCAGTACTTC.

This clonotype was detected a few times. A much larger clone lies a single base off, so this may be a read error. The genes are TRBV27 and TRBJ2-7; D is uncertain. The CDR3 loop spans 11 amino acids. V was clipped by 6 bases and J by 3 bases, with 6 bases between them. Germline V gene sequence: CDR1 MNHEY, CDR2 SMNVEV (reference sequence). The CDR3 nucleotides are TGTGCCAGCAGCATCGGCTACGAGCAGTACTTC. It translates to CASSIGYEQYF.

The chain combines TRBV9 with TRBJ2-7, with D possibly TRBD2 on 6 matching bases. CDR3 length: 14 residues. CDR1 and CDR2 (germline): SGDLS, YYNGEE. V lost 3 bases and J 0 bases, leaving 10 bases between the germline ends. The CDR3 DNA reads TGTGCCAGCAGCGCGGGACTCAACTCCTACGAGCAGTACTTC. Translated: CASSAGLNSYEQYF.